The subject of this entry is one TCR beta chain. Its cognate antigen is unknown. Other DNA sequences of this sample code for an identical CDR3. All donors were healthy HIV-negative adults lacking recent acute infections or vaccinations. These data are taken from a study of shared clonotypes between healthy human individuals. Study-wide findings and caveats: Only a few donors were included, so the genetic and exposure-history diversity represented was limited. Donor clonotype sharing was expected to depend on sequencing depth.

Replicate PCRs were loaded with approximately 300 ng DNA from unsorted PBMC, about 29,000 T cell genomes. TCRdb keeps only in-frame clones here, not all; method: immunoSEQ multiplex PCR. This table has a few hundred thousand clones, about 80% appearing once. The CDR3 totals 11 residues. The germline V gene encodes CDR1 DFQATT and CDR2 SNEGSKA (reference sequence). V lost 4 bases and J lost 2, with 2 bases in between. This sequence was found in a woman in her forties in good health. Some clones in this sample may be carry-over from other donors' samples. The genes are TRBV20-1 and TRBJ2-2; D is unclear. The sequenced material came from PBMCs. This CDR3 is CSATNTGELFF. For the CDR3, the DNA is TGCAGTGCTACAAACACCGGGGAGCTGTTTTTT.